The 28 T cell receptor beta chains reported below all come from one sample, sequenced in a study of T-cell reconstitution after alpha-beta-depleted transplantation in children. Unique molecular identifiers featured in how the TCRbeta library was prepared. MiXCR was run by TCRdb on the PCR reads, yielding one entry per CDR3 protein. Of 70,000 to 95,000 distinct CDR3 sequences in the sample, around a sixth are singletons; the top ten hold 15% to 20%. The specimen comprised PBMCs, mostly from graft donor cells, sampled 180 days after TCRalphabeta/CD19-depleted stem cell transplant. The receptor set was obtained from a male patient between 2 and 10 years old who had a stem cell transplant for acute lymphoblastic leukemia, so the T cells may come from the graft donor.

CDR3 sequence reads: CASSGLAGETQYF. The CDR3 nucleotides are TGCGCCAGCAGTGGACTAGCGGGGGAGACCCAGTACTTC. V usage is TRBV10-2 and J usage is TRBJ2-5; 11 nucleotides agree with TRBD2. Unmatched junction bases numbered 0, after V lost 4 bases and J lost 5 bases. The germline V gene has CDR1 WSHSY and CDR2 SAAADI. The CDR3 covers 13 residues.

The CDR3 sequence: CASLGTREKLFF. The CDR3 bases are TGCGCCAGCTTGGGGACACGGGAAAAACTGTTTTTT. The J gene is TRBJ1-4, the V gene TRBV5-1, with D perhaps matching TRBD1 (6 bases). In germline, CDR1 is SGHRS, CDR2 YFSETQ. The CDR3 contains 12 residues. The V end was cut by 7 bases, the J end by 8 bases, with 12 bases between. Supplemented by reference TRBV5-1 and TRBJ1-4, the full variable domain reads KAGVTQTPRYLIKTRGQQVTLSCSPISGHRSVSWYQQTPGQGLQFLFEYFSETQRNKGNFPGRFSGRQFSNSRSEMNVSTLELGDSALYLCASLGTREKLFFGSGTQLSVL.

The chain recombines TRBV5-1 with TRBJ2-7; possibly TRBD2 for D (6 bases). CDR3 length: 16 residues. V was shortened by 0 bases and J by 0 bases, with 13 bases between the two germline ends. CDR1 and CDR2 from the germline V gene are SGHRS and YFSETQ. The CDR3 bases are TGCGCCAGCAGCTTGGGGTTTCGGGGGAGCTCCTACGAGCAGTACTTC. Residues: CASSLGFRGSSYEQYF.

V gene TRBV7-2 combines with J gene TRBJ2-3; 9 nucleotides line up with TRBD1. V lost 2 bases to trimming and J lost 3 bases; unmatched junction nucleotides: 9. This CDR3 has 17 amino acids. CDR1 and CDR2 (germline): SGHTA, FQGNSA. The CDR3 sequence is CASSLLGTGMGTDTQYF. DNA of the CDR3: TGTGCCAGCAGCTTATTAGGGACAGGGATGGGGACAGATACGCAGTATTTT.

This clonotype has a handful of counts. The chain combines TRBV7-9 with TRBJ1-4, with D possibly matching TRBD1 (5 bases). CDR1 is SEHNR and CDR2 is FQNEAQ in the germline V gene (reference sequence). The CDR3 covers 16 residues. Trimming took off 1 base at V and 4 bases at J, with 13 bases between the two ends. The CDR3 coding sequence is TGTGCCAGCAGCTTAGACAGGCTCGAGGATAATGAAAAACTGTTTTTT. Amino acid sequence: CASSLDRLEDNEKLFF.

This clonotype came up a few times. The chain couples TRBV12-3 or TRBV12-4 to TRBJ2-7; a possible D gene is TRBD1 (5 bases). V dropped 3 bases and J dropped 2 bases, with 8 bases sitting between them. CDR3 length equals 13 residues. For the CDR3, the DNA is TGTGCCAGCAGTTTGGGGCGGCCCTACGAGCAGTACTTC. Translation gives CASSLGRPYEQYF.

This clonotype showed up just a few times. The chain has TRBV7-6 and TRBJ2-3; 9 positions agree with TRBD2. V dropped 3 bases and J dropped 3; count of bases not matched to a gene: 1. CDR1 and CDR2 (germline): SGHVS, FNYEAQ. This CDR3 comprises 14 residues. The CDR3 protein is CASSFSGRTDTQYF. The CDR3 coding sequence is TGTGCCAGCAGCTTTAGCGGGAGAACAGATACGCAGTATTTT.

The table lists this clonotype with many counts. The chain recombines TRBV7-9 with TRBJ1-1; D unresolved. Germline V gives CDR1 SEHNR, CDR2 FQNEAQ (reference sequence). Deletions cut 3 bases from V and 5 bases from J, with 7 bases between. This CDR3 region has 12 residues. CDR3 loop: CASSFSRTEAFF. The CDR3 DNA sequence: TGTGCCAGCAGCTTCTCGAGGACTGAAGCTTTCTTT.

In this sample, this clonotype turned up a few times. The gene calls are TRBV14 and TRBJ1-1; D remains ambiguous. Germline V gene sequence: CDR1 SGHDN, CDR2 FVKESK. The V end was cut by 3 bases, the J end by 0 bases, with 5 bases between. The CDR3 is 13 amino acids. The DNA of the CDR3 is TGTGCCAGCAGCCACAGCTTGAACACTGAAGCTTTCTTT. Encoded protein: CASSHSLNTEAFF.

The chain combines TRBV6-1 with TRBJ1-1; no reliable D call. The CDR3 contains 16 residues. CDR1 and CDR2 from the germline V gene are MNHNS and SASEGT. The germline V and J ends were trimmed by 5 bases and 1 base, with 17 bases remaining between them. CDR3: CASSRDLVGWNTEAFF. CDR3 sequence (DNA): TGTGCCAGCAGTCGAGACCTCGTGGGATGGAACACTGAAGCTTTCTTT.

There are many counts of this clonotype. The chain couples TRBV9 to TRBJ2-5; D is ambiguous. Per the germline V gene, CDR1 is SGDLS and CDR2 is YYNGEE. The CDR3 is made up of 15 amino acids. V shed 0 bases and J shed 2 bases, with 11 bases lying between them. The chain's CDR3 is CASSVGTMLQETQYF. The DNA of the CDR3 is TGTGCCAGCAGCGTAGGGACGATGCTTCAAGAGACCCAGTACTTC.

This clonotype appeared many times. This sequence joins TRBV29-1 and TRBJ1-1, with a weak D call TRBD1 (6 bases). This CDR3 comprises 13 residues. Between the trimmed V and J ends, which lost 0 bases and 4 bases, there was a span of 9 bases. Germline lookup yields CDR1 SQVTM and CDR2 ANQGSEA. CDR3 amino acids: CSVEDLGATEAFF. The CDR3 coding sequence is TGCAGCGTTGAAGATTTGGGGGCCACTGAAGCTTTCTTT.

The chain's CDR3 is CASRAEVRQGSYTF. CDR3 in DNA: TGTGCCAGCAGGGCTGAAGTGAGACAGGGAAGCTACACCTTC. J is TRBJ1-2 and V is TRBV6-1; 7 bases map to TRBD1. Germline V gene lookup returns CDR1 MNHNS and CDR2 SASEGT. V was clipped by 6 bases and J by 9 bases; unmatched bases: 13. The CDR3 is 14 residues long.

DNA for the CDR3: TGTGCCAGCAGCTTCGTGGACAGGACCTACGAGCAGTACTTC. This sequence encodes CASSFVDRTYEQYF. The genes are TRBV7-9 and TRBJ2-7, with TRBD1 matching 7 bases. The CDR3 extends over 14 amino acids. Losses at the gene ends were 3 bases for V and 2 bases for J; bases not matched to a gene: 4. Germline lookup yields CDR1 SEHNR and CDR2 FQNEAQ (reference sequence).

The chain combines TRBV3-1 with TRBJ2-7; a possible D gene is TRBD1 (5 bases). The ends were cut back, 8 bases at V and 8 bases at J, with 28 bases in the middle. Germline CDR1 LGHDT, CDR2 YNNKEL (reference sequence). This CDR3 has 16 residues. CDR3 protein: CASSQEGDGINYKQYF. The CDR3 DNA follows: TGTGCCAGCTCCCAAGAAGGGGATGGAATAAATTACAAGCAGTACTTC.

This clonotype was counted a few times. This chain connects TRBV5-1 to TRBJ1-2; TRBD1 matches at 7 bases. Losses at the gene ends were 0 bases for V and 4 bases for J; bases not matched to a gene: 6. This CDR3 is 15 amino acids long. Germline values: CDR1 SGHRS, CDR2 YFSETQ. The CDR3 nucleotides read TGCGCCAGCAGCTTGGATCCCGGGACAGCCTATGGCTACACCTTC. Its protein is CASSLDPGTAYGYTF. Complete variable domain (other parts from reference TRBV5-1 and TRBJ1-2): KAGVTQTPRYLIKTRGQQVTLSCSPISGHRSVSWYQQTPGQGLQFLFEYFSETQRNKGNFPGRFSGRQFSNSRSEMNVSTLELGDSALYLCASSLDPGTAYGYTFGSGTRLTVV.

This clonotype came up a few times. The CDR3 DNA sequence: TGCAGTTCAAGAGGGGGGGGCACAGATACGCAGTATTTT. As protein: CSSRGGGTDTQYF. The V gene is TRBV20-1, the J gene TRBJ2-3, with D perhaps matching TRBD2 (7 bases). Looked up from germline, CDR1 is DFQATT and CDR2 is SNEGSKA (reference sequence). This CDR3 contains 13 residues. V was clipped by 8 bases and J by 1 base, with 13 bases between them.

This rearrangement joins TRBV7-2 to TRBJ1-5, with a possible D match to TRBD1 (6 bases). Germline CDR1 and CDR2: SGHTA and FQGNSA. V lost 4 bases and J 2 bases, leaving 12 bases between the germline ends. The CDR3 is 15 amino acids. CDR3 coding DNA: TGTGCCAGCAGCTCCGGGGGCAGGGGCAATCAGCCCCAGCATTTT. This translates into CASSSGGRGNQPQHF. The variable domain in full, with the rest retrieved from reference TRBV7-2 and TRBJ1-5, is GAGVSQSPSNKVTEKGKDVELRCDPISGHTALYWYRQSLGQGLEFLIYFQGNSAPDKSGLPSDRFSAERTGGSVSTLTIQRTQQEDSAVYLCASSSGGRGNQPQHFGDGTRLSIL.

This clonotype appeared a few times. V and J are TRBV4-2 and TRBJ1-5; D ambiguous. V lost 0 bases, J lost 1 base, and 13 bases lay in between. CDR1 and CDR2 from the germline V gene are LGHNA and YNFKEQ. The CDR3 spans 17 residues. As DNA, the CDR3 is TGTGCCAGCAGCCAAGACGGCGGGGTAGGGAGCAATCAGCCCCAGCATTTT. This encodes CASSQDGGVGSNQPQHF.

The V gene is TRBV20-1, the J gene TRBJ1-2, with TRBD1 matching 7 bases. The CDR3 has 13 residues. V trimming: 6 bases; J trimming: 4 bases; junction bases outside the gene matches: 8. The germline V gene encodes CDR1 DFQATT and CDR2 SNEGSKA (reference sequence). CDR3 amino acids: CSASTGYAYGYTF. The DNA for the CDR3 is TGCAGTGCCTCGACAGGGTACGCCTATGGCTACACCTTC.

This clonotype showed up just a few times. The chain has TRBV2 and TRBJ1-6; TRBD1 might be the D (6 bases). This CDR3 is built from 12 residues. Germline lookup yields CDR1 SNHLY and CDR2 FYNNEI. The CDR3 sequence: CAIQGRESPLHF. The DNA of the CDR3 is TGTGCGATCCAGGGGAGGGAGTCACCCCTCCACTTT. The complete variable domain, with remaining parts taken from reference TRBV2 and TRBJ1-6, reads EPEVTQTPSHQVTQMGQEVILRCVPISNHLYFYWYRQILGQKVEFLVSFYNNEISEKSEIFDDQFSVERPDGSNFTLKIRSTKLEDSAMYFCAIQGRESPLHFGNGTRLTVT.

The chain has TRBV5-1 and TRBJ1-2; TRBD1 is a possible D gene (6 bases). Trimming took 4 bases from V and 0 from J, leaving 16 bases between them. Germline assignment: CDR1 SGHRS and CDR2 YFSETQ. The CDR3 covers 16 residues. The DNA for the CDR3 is TGCGCCAGCAGCCCCGGACAGCCGGGAGCTAACTATGGCTACACCTTC. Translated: CASSPGQPGANYGYTF.

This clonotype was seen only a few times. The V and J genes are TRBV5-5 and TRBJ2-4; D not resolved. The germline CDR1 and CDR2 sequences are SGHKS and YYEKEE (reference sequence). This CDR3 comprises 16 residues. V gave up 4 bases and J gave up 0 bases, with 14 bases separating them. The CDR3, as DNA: TGTGCCAGCAGCGCCATCCAAGCGATAGCCAAAAACATTCAGTACTTC. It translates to CASSAIQAIAKNIQYF.

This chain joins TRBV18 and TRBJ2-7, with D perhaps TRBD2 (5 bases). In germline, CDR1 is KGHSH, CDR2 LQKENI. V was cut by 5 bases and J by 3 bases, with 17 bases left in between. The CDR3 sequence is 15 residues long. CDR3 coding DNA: TGTGCCAGCTCATCCATGGGGTGGGGAGTCTACGAGCAGTACTTC. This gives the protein CASSSMGWGVYEQYF.

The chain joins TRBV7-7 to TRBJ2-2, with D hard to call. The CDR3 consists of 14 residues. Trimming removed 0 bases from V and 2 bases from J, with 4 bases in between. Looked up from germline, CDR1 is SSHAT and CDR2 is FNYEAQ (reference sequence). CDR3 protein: CASSLAENTGELFF. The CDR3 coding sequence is TGTGCCAGCAGCTTAGCCGAAAACACCGGGGAGCTGTTTTTT.

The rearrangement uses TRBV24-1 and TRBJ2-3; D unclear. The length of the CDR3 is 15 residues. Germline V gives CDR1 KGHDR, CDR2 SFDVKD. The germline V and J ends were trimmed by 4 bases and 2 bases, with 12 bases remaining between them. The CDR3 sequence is CATSDVQGFTDTQYF. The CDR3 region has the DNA TGTGCCACCAGTGACGTACAAGGGTTCACAGATACGCAGTATTTT.

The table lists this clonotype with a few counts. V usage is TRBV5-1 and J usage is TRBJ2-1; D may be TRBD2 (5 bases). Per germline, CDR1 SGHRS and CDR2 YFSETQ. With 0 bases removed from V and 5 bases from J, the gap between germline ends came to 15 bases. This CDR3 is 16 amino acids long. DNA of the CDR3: TGCGCCAGCAGCTTGGACCCATTTACTAGAGACAATGAGCAGTTCTTC. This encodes CASSLDPFTRDNEQFF.

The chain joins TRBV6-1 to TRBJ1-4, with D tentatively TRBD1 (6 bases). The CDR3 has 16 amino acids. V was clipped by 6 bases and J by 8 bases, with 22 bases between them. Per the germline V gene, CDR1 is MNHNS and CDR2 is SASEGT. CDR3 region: CASRPDLDRSSEKLFF. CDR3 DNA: TGTGCCAGCAGACCCGACCTAGACAGGTCTAGCGAAAAACTGTTTTTT.